The 9 T cell receptor beta chains presented below share a single source sample, sequenced in a study of shared clonotypes between healthy human individuals. Only in-frame clones appear in the TCRdb table, and some are missing; sequencing was by immunoSEQ multiplex PCR. Of about a million clones in the sample, about 76% were seen once. The material sequenced was memory CD4+ T cells sorted from blood. Subset reported: CD45RA-negative fraction. These receptors all stem from a man aged 18 to 29 in good health.

This CDR3 is CASRRTGGGSGEAFF. In DNA form, the CDR3 reads TGTGCCAGCAGACGGACAGGGGGCGGGAGTGGTGAAGCTTTCTTT. The rearrangement links TRBV6-5 to TRBJ1-1; 11 bases agree with TRBD1. The CDR3 spans 15 residues. With V trimmed by 6 bases and J by 7 bases, 10 bases remained unmatched. Germline V CDR1 and CDR2: MNHEY, SVGAGI.

The chain recombines TRBV28 with TRBJ1-4; 12 bases are a match to TRBD1. The ends lost 6 bases at V and 9 bases at J; junction bases unmatched: 8. Germline V gene lookup returns CDR1 MDHEN and CDR2 SYDVKM. The CDR3 extends over 15 amino acids. The CDR3 is CASSPPGQGAKKLFF. CDR3 DNA sequence: TGTGCCAGCAGCCCCCCGGGACAGGGGGCAAAAAAACTGTTTTTT.

V usage is TRBV11-2 and J usage is TRBJ2-7; no definite D call. The V and J ends lost 5 bases and 5 bases respectively, with 22 bases between them. Germline V CDR1 and CDR2: SGHAT, FQNNGV. This CDR3 has 16 amino acids. CDR3 amino acids: CASSQPLGSQPHEQYF. The CDR3 bases are TGTGCCAGCAGCCAGCCCCTAGGATCCCAGCCCCACGAGCAGTACTTC.

As to this clone: No conserved phenylalanine or tryptophan ends this CDR3, so it is likely a read error. The chain links TRBV6-5 to TRBJ1-2; 7 bases are shared with TRBD1. Germline loops: CDR1 MNHEY, CDR2 SVGAGI. CDR3 length: 12 amino acids. J lost 8 bases, V lost 5 bases, and 5 bases had no gene match. CDR3 bases: TGTGCCAGCAGTGGCACAGGGGCCGGCTACACCCTC. Encoded protein: CASSGTGAGYTL.

The rearrangement uses TRBV4-2 and TRBJ1-1; D is undetermined. The ends were cut back, 5 bases at V and 0 bases at J, with 7 bases in the middle. This CDR3 is built from 13 residues. The V gene's germline CDR1 is LGHNA and CDR2 YNFKEQ. CDR3 protein: CASSYRLNTEAFF. Here the CDR3 DNA reads TGTGCCAGCAGCTATAGACTGAACACTGAAGCTTTCTTT.

This chain connects TRBV5-4 to TRBJ2-2, with 8 nucleotides matching TRBD1. Germline values: CDR1 SGHNT, CDR2 YYREEE (reference sequence). V trimming: 0 bases; J trimming: 6 bases; junction bases outside the gene matches: 4. This CDR3 contains 15 residues. The CDR3 sequence is CASSLARGQAGELFF. CDR3 sequence (DNA): TGTGCCAGCAGCTTGGCCAGGGGGCAGGCCGGGGAGCTGTTTTTT. Together with reference TRBV5-4 and TRBJ2-2, the CDR3 gives the full variable domain: ETGVTQSPTHLIKTRGQQVTLRCSSQSGHNTVSWYQQALGQGPQFIFQYYREEENGRGNFPPRFSGLQFPNYSSELNVNALELDDSALYLCASSLARGQAGELFFGEGSRLTVL.

The chain employs TRBV30 and TRBJ2-3; 13 bases align to TRBD2. Per the germline V gene, CDR1 is GTSNPN and CDR2 is SVGIG (reference sequence). The CDR3 consists of 15 residues. After removal of 4 bases from V and 6 bases from J, the junction contained 7 bases not matched to a gene. The CDR3 DNA is TGTGCCTGGACTAAGACTAGCGGGAGGATGGATACGCAGTATTTT. Encoded protein: CAWTKTSGRMDTQYF.

The V gene is TRBV6-1, the J gene TRBJ2-7; D is undetermined. V gave up 2 bases and J gave up 0 bases, with 11 bases separating them. This CDR3 is built from 15 residues. The germline gives CDR1 MNHNS, CDR2 SASEGT. This CDR3 is CASSESSPSSYEQYF. In DNA form, the CDR3 reads TGTGCCAGCAGTGAAAGTTCCCCGAGCTCCTACGAGCAGTACTTC.

Only one count was recorded for this clone. V usage is TRBV30 and J usage is TRBJ1-2; possible D gene TRBD1, 5 bases. The CDR3 has 13 residues. The germline V and J ends were trimmed by 0 bases and 8 bases, with 13 bases remaining between them. From germline, CDR1 is GTSNPN and CDR2 SVGIG (reference sequence). The CDR3 protein is CAWSVGSGRGYTF. CDR3 DNA: TGTGCCTGGAGTGTGGGGTCGGGGCGCGGCTACACCTTC.